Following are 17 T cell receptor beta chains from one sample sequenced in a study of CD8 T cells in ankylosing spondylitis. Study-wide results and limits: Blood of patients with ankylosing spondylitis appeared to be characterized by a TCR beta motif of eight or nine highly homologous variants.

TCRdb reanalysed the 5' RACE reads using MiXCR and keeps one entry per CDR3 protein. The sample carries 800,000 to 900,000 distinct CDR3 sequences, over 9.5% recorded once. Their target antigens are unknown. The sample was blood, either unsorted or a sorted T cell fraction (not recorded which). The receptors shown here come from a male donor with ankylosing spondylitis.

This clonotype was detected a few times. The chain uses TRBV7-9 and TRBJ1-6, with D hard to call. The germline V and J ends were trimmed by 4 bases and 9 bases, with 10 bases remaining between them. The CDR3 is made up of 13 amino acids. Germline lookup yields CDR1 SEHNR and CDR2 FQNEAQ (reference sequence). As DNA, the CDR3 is TGTGCCAGCAGCTCGGTCCGTGGTTCACCCCTCCACTTT. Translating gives CASSSVRGSPLHF.

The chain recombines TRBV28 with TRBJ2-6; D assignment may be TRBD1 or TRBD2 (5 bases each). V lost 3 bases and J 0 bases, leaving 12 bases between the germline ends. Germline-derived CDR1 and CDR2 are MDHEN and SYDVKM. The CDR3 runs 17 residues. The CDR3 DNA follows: TGTGCCAGCAGTTTGTATGAGGGGATCTCTGGGGCCAACGTCCTGACTTTC. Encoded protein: CASSLYEGISGANVLTF.

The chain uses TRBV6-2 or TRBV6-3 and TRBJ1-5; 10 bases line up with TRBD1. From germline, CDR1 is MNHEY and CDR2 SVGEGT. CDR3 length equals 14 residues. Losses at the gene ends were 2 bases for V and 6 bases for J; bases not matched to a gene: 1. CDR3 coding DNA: TGTGCCAGCAGTTACCGGGACAGGGGTCAGCCCCAGCATTTT. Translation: CASSYRDRGQPQHF.

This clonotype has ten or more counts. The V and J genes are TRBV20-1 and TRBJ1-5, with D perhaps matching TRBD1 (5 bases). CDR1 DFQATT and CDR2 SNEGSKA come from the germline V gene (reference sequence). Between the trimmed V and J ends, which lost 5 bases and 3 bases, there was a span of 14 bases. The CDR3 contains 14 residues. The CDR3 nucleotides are TGCAGTGCTCTACCGGGACTGATCAATCAGCCCCAGCATTTT. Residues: CSALPGLINQPQHF.

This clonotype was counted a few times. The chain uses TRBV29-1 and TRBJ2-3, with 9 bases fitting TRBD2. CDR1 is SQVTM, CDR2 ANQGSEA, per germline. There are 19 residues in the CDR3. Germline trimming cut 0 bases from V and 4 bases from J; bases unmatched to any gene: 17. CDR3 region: CSVEDWAKGGRAPSDTQYF. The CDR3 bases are TGCAGCGTTGAAGATTGGGCTAAGGGCGGGAGGGCTCCATCAGATACGCAGTATTTT.

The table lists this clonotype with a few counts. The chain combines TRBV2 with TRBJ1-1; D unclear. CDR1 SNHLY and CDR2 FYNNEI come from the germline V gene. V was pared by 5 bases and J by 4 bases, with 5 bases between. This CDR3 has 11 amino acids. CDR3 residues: CASSKTTEAFF. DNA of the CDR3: TGTGCCAGCAGTAAAACCACTGAAGCTTTCTTT.

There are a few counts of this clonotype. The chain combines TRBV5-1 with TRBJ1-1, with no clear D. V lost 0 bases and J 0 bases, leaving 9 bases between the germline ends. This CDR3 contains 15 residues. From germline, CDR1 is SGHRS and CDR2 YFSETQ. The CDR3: CASSLAIPMNTEAFF. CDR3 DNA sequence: TGCGCCAGCAGCTTGGCGATCCCCATGAACACTGAAGCTTTCTTT. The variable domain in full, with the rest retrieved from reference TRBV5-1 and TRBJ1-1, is KAGVTQTPRYLIKTRGQQVTLSCSPISGHRSVSWYQQTPGQGLQFLFEYFSETQRNKGNFPGRFSGRQFSNSRSEMNVSTLELGDSALYLCASSLAIPMNTEAFFGQGTRLTVV.

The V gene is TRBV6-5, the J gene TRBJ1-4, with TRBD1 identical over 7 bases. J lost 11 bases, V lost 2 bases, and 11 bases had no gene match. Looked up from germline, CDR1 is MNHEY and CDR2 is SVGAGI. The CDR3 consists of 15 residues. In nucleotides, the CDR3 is TGTGCCAGCAGTTACAAGGGGGCCCCTATAGGGAAACTGTTTTTT. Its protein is CASSYKGAPIGKLFF.

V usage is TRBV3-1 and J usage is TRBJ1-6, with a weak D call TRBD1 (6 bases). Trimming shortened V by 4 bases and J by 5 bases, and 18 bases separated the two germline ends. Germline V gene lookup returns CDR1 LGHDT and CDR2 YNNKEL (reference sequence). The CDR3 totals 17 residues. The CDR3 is CASSRGQRPRNNSPLHF. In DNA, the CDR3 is TGTGCCAGCAGCCGTGGACAGAGGCCGAGAAATAATTCACCCCTCCACTTT. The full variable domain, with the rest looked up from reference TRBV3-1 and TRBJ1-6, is DTAVSQTPKYLVTQMGNDKSIKCEQNLGHDTMYWYKQDSKKFLKIMFSYNNKELIINETVPNRFSPKSPDKAHLNLHINSLELGDSAVYFCASSRGQRPRNNSPLHFGNGTRLTVT.

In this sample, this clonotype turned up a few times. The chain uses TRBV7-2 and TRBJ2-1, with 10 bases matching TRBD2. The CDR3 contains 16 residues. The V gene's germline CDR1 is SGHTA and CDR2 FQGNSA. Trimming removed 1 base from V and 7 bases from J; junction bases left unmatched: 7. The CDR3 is CASSLVSAGGRNEQFF. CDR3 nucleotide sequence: TGTGCCAGCAGCTTAGTGTCAGCGGGAGGGCGGAATGAGCAGTTCTTC.

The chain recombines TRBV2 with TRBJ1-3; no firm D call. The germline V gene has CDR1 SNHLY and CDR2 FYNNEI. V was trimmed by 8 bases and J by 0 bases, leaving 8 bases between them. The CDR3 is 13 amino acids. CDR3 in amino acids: CASVRDSGNTIYF. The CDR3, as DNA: TGTGCCAGCGTCCGCGACTCTGGAAACACCATATATTTT. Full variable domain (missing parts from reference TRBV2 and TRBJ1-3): EPEVTQTPSHQVTQMGQEVILRCVPISNHLYFYWYRQILGQKVEFLVSFYNNEISEKSEIFDDQFSVERPDGSNFTLKIRSTKLEDSAMYFCASVRDSGNTIYFGEGSWLTVV.

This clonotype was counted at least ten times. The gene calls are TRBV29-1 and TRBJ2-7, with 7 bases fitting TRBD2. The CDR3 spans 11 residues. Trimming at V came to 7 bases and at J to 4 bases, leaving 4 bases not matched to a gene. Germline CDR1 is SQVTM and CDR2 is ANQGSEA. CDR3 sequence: CSAGRGYEQYF. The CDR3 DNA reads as TGCAGCGCCGGGCGGGGGTACGAGCAGTACTTC.

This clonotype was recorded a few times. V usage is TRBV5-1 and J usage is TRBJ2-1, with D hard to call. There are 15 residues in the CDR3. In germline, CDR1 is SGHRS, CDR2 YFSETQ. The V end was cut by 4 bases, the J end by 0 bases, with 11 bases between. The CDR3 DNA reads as TGCGCCAGCAGCGAAACCTCGAGCTCCTACAATGAGCAGTTCTTC. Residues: CASSETSSSYNEQFF.

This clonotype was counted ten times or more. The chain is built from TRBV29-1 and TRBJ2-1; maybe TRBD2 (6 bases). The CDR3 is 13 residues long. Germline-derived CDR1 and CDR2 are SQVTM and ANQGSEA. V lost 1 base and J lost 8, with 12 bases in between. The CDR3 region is CSVEVAQRDEQFF. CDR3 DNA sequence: TGCAGCGTTGAAGTAGCCCAGCGGGATGAGCAGTTCTTC.

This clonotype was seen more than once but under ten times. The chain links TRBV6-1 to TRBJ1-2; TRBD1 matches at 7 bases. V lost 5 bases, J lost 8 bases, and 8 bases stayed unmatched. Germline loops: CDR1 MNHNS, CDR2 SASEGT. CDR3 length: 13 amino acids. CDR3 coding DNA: TGTGCCAGCAGTCCAGGGACAGCCTTGGGCTACACCTTC. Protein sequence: CASSPGTALGYTF.

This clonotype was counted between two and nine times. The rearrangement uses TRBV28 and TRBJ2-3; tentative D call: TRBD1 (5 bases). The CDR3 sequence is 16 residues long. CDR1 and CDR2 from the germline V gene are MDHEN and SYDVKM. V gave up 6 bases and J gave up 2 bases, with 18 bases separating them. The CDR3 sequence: CASRLLDTTYTDTQYF. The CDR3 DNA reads TGTGCCAGCAGACTCTTGGACACGACATACACAGATACGCAGTATTTT.

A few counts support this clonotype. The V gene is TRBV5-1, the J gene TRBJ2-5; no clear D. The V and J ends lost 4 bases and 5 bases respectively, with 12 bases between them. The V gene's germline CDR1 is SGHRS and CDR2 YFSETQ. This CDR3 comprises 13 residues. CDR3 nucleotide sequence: TGCGCCAGCAGCCAGAGTTCGCCGGAGACCCAGTACTTC. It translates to CASSQSSPETQYF.